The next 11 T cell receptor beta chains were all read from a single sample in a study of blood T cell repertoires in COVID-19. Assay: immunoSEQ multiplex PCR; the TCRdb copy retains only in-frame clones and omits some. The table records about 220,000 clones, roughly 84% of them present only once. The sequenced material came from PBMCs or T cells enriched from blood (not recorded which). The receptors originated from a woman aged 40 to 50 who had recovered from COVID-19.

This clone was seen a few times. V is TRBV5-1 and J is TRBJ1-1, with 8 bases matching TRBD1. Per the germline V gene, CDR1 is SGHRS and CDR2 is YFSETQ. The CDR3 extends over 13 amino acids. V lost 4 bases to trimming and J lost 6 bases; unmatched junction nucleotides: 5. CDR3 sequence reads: CASSGAGGSEAFF. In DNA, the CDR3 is TGCGCCAGCAGCGGGGCAGGGGGCTCTGAAGCTTTCTTT.

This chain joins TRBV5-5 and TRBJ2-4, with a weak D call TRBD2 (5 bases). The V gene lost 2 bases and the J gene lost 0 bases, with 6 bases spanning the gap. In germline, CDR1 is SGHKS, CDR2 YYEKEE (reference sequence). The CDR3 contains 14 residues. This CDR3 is CASSFREAKNIQYF. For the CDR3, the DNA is TGTGCCAGCAGCTTCCGGGAAGCCAAAAACATTCAGTACTTC.

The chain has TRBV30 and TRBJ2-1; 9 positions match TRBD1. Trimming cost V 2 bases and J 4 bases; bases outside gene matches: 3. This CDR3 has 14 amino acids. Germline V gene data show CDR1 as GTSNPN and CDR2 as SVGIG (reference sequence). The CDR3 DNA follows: TGTGCCTGGAGTAGGACAGGGGTTTACAATGAGCAGTTCTTC. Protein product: CAWSRTGVYNEQFF. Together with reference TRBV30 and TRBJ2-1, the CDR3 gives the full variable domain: SQTIHQWPATLVQPVGSPLSLECTVEGTSNPNLYWYRQAAGRGLQLLFYSVGIGQISSEVPQNLSASRPQDRQFILSSKKLLLSDSGFYLCAWSRTGVYNEQFFGPGTRLTVL.

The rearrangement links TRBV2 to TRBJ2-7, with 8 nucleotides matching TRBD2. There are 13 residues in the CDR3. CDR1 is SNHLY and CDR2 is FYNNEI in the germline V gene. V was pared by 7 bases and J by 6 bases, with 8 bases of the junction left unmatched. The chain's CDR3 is CASTKLAVGEQYF. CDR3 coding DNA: TGTGCCAGCACCAAACTAGCGGTAGGCGAGCAGTACTTC.

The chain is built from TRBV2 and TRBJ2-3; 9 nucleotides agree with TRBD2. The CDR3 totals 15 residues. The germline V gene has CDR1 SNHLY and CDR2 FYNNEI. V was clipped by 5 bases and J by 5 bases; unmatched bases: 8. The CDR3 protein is CASSPLAGVGDTQYF. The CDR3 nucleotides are TGTGCCAGCAGTCCCTTAGCGGGAGTGGGAGATACGCAGTATTTT.

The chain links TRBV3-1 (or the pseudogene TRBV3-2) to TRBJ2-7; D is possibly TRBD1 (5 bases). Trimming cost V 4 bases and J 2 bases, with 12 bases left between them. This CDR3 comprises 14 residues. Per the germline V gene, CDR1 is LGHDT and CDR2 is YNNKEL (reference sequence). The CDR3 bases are TGTGCCAGCAGCCTGACGACAGTAGCCTACGAGCAGTACTTC. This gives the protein CASSLTTVAYEQYF.

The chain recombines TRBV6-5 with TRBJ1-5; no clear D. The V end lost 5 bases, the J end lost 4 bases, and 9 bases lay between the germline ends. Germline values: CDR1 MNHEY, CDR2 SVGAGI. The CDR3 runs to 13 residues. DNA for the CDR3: TGTGCCAGCAGTCCAGACAAAAATCAGCCCCAGCATTTT. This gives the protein CASSPDKNQPQHF.

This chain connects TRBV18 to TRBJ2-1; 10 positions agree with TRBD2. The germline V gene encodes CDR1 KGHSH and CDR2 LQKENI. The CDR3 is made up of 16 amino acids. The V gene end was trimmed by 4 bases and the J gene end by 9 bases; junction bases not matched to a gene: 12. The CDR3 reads CASSRNHLAGVAEQFF. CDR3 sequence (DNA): TGTGCCAGCTCACGCAACCATCTAGCGGGAGTAGCTGAGCAGTTCTTC. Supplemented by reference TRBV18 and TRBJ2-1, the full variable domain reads NAGVMQNPRHLVRRRGQEARLRCSPMKGHSHVYWYRQLPEEGLKFMVYLQKENIIDESGMPKERFSAEFPKEGPSILRIQQVVRGDSAAYFCASSRNHLAGVAEQFFGPGTRLTVL.

The CDR3 nucleotides read TGCGCCAGCAGCCAAGATTGGGCAGGGAGGGTGAACACTGAAGCTTTCTTT. This sequence encodes CASSQDWAGRVNTEAFF. The chain recombines TRBV4-1 with TRBJ1-1; TRBD1 might be the D (5 bases). V lost 0 bases and J 0 bases, leaving 14 bases between the germline ends. Germline lookup yields CDR1 MGHRA and CDR2 YSYEKL. The CDR3 covers 17 residues.

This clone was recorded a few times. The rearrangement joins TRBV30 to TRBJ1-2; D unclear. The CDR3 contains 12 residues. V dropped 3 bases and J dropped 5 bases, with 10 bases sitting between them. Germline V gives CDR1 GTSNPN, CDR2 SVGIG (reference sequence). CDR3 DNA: TGTGCCTGGAGCCCTGGGAGATATGGCTACACCTTC. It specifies CAWSPGRYGYTF. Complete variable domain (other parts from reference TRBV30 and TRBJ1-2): SQTIHQWPATLVQPVGSPLSLECTVEGTSNPNLYWYRQAAGRGLQLLFYSVGIGQISSEVPQNLSASRPQDRQFILSSKKLLLSDSGFYLCAWSPGRYGYTFGSGTRLTVV.

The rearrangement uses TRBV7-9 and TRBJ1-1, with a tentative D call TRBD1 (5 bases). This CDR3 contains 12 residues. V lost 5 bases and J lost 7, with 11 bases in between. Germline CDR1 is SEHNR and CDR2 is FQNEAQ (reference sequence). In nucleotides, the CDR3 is TGTGCCAGCAGCGACAGACAGTTTGAAGCTTTCTTT. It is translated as CASSDRQFEAFF.